What follows are 29 T cell receptor beta chains derived from one specimen sequenced in a study of brain T cells in children with intractable seizures. TCRdb keeps only in-frame clones here, not all; method: immunoSEQ multiplex PCR. Among around 80,000 clones listed, around nine tenths were seen once. The sequences come from peripheral blood, collected at surgery. Receptor source: a girl between 2 and 10 years old with Rasmussen encephalitis and intractable seizures.

This chain uses TRBV18 with TRBJ1-6; D remains ambiguous. The V end lost 6 bases, the J end lost 4 bases, and 4 bases lay between the germline ends. The length of the CDR3 is 12 residues. Germline V gives CDR1 KGHSH, CDR2 LQKENI. The CDR3 coding sequence is TGTGCCAGCTCCCTGTATAATTCACCCCTCCACTTT. Residues: CASSLYNSPLHF. The variable domain in full, with the rest retrieved from reference TRBV18 and TRBJ1-6, is NAGVMQNPRHLVRRRGQEARLRCSPMKGHSHVYWYRQLPEEGLKFMVYLQKENIIDESGMPKERFSAEFPKEGPSILRIQQVVRGDSAAYFCASSLYNSPLHFGNGTRLTVT.

The chain uses TRBV30 and TRBJ2-1, with D possibly being TRBD2 (5 bases). The CDR3 is 19 amino acids. CDR1 and CDR2 from the germline V gene are GTSNPN and SVGIG (reference sequence). V was pared by 5 bases and J by 0 bases, with 26 bases between. The CDR3 DNA follows: TGTGCCTGGTTTAAACCTAGCCTTAGTTTCCTTACCTCCTACAATGAGCAGTTCTTC. Its protein product is CAWFKPSLSFLTSYNEQFF.

Only one count was recorded for this clone. This chain links TRBV19 with TRBJ2-1; 7 bases align to TRBD1. Germline lookup yields CDR1 LNHDA and CDR2 SQIVND (reference sequence). The CDR3 contains 14 residues. Germline trimming cut 3 bases from V and 7 bases from J; bases unmatched to any gene: 6. The CDR3 DNA follows: TGTGCCAGTAGTATCTCTGTCAGGGGGAATGAGCAGTTCTTC. Protein product: CASSISVRGNEQFF.

The chain employs TRBV5-1 and TRBJ1-1; D is uncertain. Trimming shortened V by 1 base and J by 0 bases, and 10 bases separated the two germline ends. The germline V gene has CDR1 SGHRS and CDR2 YFSETQ. The CDR3 spans 15 residues. The CDR3 DNA sequence: TGCGCCAGCAGCTTGTACCCCGCGTTGAACACTGAAGCTTTCTTT. Its translation is CASSLYPALNTEAFF.

This chain uses TRBV14 with TRBJ2-3; D possibly corresponds to TRBD1 (6 bases). Deletions cut 4 bases from V and 3 bases from J, with 17 bases between. Germline loops: CDR1 SGHDN, CDR2 FVKESK. The CDR3 consists of 16 residues. CDR3 loop: CASSRPRGSRTDTQYF. The CDR3 DNA reads as TGTGCCAGCAGCCGCCCTAGGGGGAGTCGGACAGATACGCAGTATTTT.

The chain has TRBV7-9 and TRBJ2-7, with 12 bases aligning to TRBD1. After removal of 1 base from V and 0 bases from J, the junction contained 7 bases not matched to a gene. Per germline, CDR1 SEHNR and CDR2 FQNEAQ (reference sequence). The CDR3 sequence is 18 residues long. The CDR3 region has the DNA TGTGCCAGCAGCTTAGTGGGGACAGGGGGCCCCTCCTCCTACGAGCAGTACTTC. It is translated as CASSLVGTGGPSSYEQYF.

The chain employs TRBV5-1 and TRBJ2-1; TRBD2 matches 7 bases. J gave up 5 bases and V 8 bases, and 7 bases lay outside the gene matches. Germline-derived CDR1 and CDR2 are SGHRS and YFSETQ. The CDR3 has 13 amino acids. The CDR3 spells CASRERGDNEQFF. CDR3 in DNA: TGCGCCAGTCGGGAACGGGGGGACAATGAGCAGTTCTTC.

The rearrangement links TRBV6-5 to TRBJ2-7; no reliable D call. The V end was cut by 6 bases, the J end by 0 bases, with 9 bases between. This CDR3 spans 13 amino acids. CDR1 and CDR2 from the germline V gene are MNHEY and SVGAGI. The CDR3 protein is CASRVQDSYEQYF. CDR3 nucleotide sequence: TGTGCCAGCAGGGTACAAGACTCCTACGAGCAGTACTTC.

The chain is built from TRBV19 and TRBJ1-5, with 7 bases matching TRBD1. Germline V gives CDR1 LNHDA, CDR2 SQIVND (reference sequence). The V and J ends lost 4 bases and 4 bases, in that order; junction bases with no gene match: 13. The CDR3 consists of 17 residues. The CDR3 nucleotides read TGTGCCAGTAGTACACTACAGGGGCCTCCGCTAAATCAGCCCCAGCATTTT. This codes for CASSTLQGPPLNQPQHF.

This sequence joins TRBV4-1 and TRBJ2-7; no reliable D call. The CDR3 contains 16 residues. Trimming removed 2 bases from V and 3 bases from J, with 17 bases in between. The V gene's germline CDR1 is MGHRA and CDR2 YSYEKL. CDR3 loop: CASSQTTDVLFYEQYF. The CDR3 nucleotides are TGCGCCAGCAGCCAAACCACGGACGTACTTTTCTACGAGCAGTACTTC.

The J gene is TRBJ1-4, the V gene TRBV6-5; maybe TRBD1 (5 bases). The germline V gene encodes CDR1 MNHEY and CDR2 SVGAGI. Trimming took off 6 bases at V and 8 bases at J, with 16 bases between the two ends. The CDR3 runs 14 residues. The CDR3, as DNA: TGTGCCAGCAGCCTCGAAGGCGCAGGGGAAAAACTGTTTTTT. It yields the protein CASSLEGAGEKLFF.

The CDR3 DNA reads TGTGCCAGCAGCTTGGGAACAGGGAGCCCCTATGGCTACACCTTC. It codes for CASSLGTGSPYGYTF. This chain uses TRBV5-4 with TRBJ1-2; maybe TRBD1 (6 bases). Trimming took 0 bases from V and 4 from J, leaving 13 bases between them. CDR1 is SGHNT, CDR2 YYREEE, per germline (reference sequence). The CDR3 is 15 amino acids.

This clone was seen once. The chain employs TRBV19 and TRBJ1-3; no definite D call. Germline V gives CDR1 LNHDA, CDR2 SQIVND (reference sequence). This CDR3 comprises 15 residues. V lost 5 bases, J lost 1 base, and 12 bases lay in between. The CDR3 sequence: CASSGPGGSGNTIYF. Written as DNA, the CDR3 is TGTGCCAGTAGTGGTCCGGGTGGGTCTGGAAACACCATATATTTT. The variable domain in full, completed from reference TRBV19 and TRBJ1-3, reads DGGITQSPKYLFRKEGQNVTLSCEQNLNHDAMYWYRQDPGQGLRLIYYSQIVNDFQKGDIAEGYSVSREKKESFPLTVTSAQKNPTAFYLCASSGPGGSGNTIYFGEGSWLTVV.

The rearrangement joins TRBV4-1 to TRBJ1-2; TRBD1 is a possible D gene (5 bases). V was clipped by 0 bases and J by 7 bases, with 18 bases between them. CDR1 and CDR2 (germline): MGHRA, YSYEKL. The CDR3 contains 16 residues. The CDR3 reads CASSQDGAAGFVGYTF. The CDR3, as DNA: TGCGCCAGCAGCCAAGACGGGGCGGCAGGGTTTGTTGGCTACACCTTC.

The V and J genes are TRBV7-9 and TRBJ1-1; unclear D gene. The CDR3 is 15 residues long. Looked up from germline, CDR1 is SEHNR and CDR2 is FQNEAQ (reference sequence). Trimming stripped 5 bases from V and 3 bases from J, with 16 bases between. The CDR3 DNA reads TGTGCCAGCAGCCCACCCACCCGGCGGGACACTGAAGCTTTCTTT. It codes for CASSPPTRRDTEAFF.

DNA for the CDR3: TGCGCCAGCAGTGACTACAGGGAAAGTGAATTAGATACGCAGTATTTT. It translates to CASSDYRESELDTQYF. V is TRBV10-1 and J is TRBJ2-3; possibly TRBD1 for D (6 bases). There are 16 residues in the CDR3. The ends were cut back, 3 bases at V and 5 bases at J, with 18 bases in the middle. Germline V gene data show CDR1 as WNHNN and CDR2 as SYGVQD (reference sequence).

V is TRBV25-1 and J is TRBJ2-7; possible D gene TRBD2, 6 bases. This CDR3 region has 12 residues. Trimming left V 4 bases short and J 3 bases short, with 7 bases between. The germline CDR1 and CDR2 sequences are MGHDK and SYGVNS. The CDR3 protein is CASSGAGYEQYF. CDR3 bases: TGTGCCAGCAGTGGAGCGGGCTACGAGCAGTACTTC.

The gene calls are TRBV29-1 and TRBJ2-2; D ambiguous. Trimming pared 6 bases from V and 10 bases from J, leaving 12 bases between. The CDR3 totals 11 residues. CDR1 and CDR2 (germline): SQVTM, ANQGSEA. The CDR3 loop reads CSVGSSAELFF. The DNA for the CDR3 is TGCAGCGTAGGGTCCTCCGCGGAGCTGTTTTTT.

V gene TRBV4-1 combines with J gene TRBJ1-5; TRBD1 matches at 9 bases. V shed 0 bases, J shed 3 bases, and the junction held 6 bases outside the gene matches. Germline assignment: CDR1 MGHRA and CDR2 YSYEKL. CDR3 length: 17 amino acids. The CDR3 loop is CASSQDGTGNLNQPQHF. For the CDR3, the DNA is TGCGCCAGCAGCCAAGATGGGACAGGGAACCTCAATCAGCCCCAGCATTTT.

The chain combines TRBV7-9 with TRBJ2-7; tentatively, D is TRBD1 (5 bases). Per germline, CDR1 SEHNR and CDR2 FQNEAQ (reference sequence). The CDR3 sequence is 13 residues long. V lost 0 bases to trimming and J lost 5 bases, with 8 bases between them. CDR3 region: CASSLAGVNEQYF. CDR3 nucleotide sequence: TGTGCCAGCAGCTTAGCAGGGGTAAACGAGCAGTACTTC.

The genes are TRBV21-1 and TRBJ1-1; TRBD1, the table's D call, lacks a check against the DNA. TRBV21-1 is a documented pseudogene. The CDR3 is made up of 15 amino acids. The CDR3 is CASNLTGGLNTEAFF. In DNA form, the CDR3 reads TGTGCCAGCAACTTGACAGGGGGCTTGAACACTGAAGCTTTCTTT.

DNA for the CDR3: TGTGCCAGCAGGCGGTCCGTAGGTCGCACAGATACGCAGTATTTT. Its translation is CASRRSVGRTDTQYF. The rearrangement uses TRBV5-8 and TRBJ2-3; D not resolved. The germline gives CDR1 SGHTS, CDR2 YDEGEE. Trimming took off 5 bases at V and 1 base at J, with 14 bases between the two ends. The CDR3 has 15 residues. The full variable domain, rest sourced from reference TRBV5-8 and TRBJ2-3, is EAGVTQSPTHLIKTRGQQATLRCSPISGHTSVYWYQQALGLGLQFLLWYDEGEERNRGNFPPRFSGRQFPNYSSELNVNALELEDSALYLCASRRSVGRTDTQYFGPGTRLTVL.

This clone turned up a few times. The V gene is TRBV27, the J gene TRBJ2-1, with D uncertain. V lost 2 bases and J lost 7, with 6 bases in between. The germline gives CDR1 MNHEY, CDR2 SMNVEV (reference sequence). The CDR3 extends over 12 amino acids. The CDR3 sequence is CASSLAGNEQFF. Written as DNA, the CDR3 is TGTGCCAGCAGTTTAGCCGGGAATGAGCAGTTCTTC.

The genes are TRBV3-1 (or the pseudogene TRBV3-2) and TRBJ1-3; D unclear. Germline V gene sequence: CDR1 LGHDT, CDR2 YNNKEL (reference sequence). The V and J ends lost 1 base and 4 bases respectively, with 5 bases between them. The CDR3 loop spans 13 amino acids. CDR3 in DNA: TGTGCCAGCAGCCAAGCGGCAGGAAACACCATATATTTT. Protein: CASSQAAGNTIYF.

V and J are TRBV2 and TRBJ1-6; unclear D gene. V was pared by 3 bases and J by 7 bases, with 13 bases between. Germline values: CDR1 SNHLY, CDR2 FYNNEI. CDR3 length equals 15 residues. This CDR3 is CASSEGSRVNSPLHF. CDR3 coding DNA: TGTGCCAGCAGTGAGGGTAGTAGGGTGAATTCACCCCTCCACTTT.

V and J are TRBV2 and TRBJ2-1; D is perhaps TRBD1 (5 bases). The length of the CDR3 is 14 residues. Germline CDR1 is SNHLY and CDR2 is FYNNEI. Trimming cost V 8 bases and J 6 bases, with 17 bases left between them. CDR3 amino acids: CASSTGLRGNEQFF. The CDR3 DNA sequence: TGTGCCAGCTCTACTGGGTTAAGGGGCAATGAGCAGTTCTTC.

The rearrangement uses TRBV7-9 and TRBJ2-1; no clear D. V gave up 6 bases and J gave up 6 bases, with 21 bases separating them. This CDR3 is 16 amino acids long. CDR1 and CDR2 from the germline V gene are SEHNR and FQNEAQ (reference sequence). The DNA for the CDR3 is TGTGCCAGCAGTATGGATTTCAGGATCATCCTCAATGAGCAGTTCTTC. As protein: CASSMDFRIILNEQFF.

The V and J genes are TRBV29-1 and TRBJ2-1; possibly TRBD1 or TRBD2 for D (6 bases each). Germline V lookup: CDR1 SQVTM, CDR2 ANQGSEA. Trimming shortened V by 7 bases and J by 7 bases, and 14 bases separated the two germline ends. The CDR3 sequence is 12 residues long. This chain's CDR3 is CSEKEGGNEQFF. The CDR3 DNA is TGCAGCGAGAAGGAGGGGGGAAATGAGCAGTTCTTC.

DNA for the CDR3: TGTGCCAGCAGCAATACTCGGGGGAGATCCTACAATGAGCAGTTCTTC. This sequence encodes CASSNTRGRSYNEQFF. V gene TRBV21-1 combines with J gene TRBJ2-1; the D call in the table, TRBD2, was not verified against the DNA. TRBV21-1 is labeled a pseudogene. This CDR3 contains 16 residues.